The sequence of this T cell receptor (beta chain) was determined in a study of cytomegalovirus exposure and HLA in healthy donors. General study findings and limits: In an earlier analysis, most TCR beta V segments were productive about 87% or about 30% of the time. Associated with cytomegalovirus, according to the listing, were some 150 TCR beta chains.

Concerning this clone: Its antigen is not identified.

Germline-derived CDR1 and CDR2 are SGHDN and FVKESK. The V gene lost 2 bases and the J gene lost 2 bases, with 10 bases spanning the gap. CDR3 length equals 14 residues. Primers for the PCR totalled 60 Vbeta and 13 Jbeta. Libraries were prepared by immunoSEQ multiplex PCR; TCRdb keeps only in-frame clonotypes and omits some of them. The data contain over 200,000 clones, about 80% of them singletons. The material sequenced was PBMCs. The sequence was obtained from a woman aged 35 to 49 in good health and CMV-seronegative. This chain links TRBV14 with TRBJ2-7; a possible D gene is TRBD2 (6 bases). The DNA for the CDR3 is TGTGCCAGCAGCCAAATTCGGGGGACCTACGAGCAGTACTTC. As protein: CASSQIRGTYEQYF.